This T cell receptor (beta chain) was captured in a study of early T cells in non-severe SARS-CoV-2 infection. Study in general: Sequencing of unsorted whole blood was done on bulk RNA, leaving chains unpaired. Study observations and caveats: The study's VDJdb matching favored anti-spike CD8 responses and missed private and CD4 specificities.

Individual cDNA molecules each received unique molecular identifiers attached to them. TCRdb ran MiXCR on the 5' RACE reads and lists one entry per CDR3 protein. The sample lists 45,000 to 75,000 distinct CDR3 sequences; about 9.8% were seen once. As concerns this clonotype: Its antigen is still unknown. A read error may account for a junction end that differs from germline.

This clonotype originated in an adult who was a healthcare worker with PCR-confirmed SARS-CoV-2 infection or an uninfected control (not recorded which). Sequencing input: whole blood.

The CDR3 DNA follows: TGTGCCAGCAGTTCACCGGGACTTCACTCCTTC. Translating gives CASSSPGLHSF. The chain couples TRBV12-3 or TRBV12-4 to TRBJ1-2, with D possibly TRBD1 on 5 matching bases. CDR3 length equals 11 residues.